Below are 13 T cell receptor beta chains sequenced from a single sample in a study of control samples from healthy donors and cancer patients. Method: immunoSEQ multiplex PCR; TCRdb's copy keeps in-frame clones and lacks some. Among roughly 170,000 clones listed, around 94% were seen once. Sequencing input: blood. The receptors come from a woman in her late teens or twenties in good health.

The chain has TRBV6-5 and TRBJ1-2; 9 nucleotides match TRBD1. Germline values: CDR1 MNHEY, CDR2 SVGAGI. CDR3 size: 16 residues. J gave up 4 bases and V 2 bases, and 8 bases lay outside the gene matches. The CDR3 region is CASSYPPRQGVYGYTF. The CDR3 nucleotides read TGTGCCAGCAGTTACCCTCCCCGACAGGGGGTCTATGGCTACACCTTC.

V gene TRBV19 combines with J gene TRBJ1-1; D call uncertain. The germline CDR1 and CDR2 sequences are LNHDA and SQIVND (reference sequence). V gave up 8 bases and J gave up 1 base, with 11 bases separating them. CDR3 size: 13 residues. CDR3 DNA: TGTGCCAGTCTCGGACGGAAGAACACTGAAGCTTTCTTT. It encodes CASLGRKNTEAFF.

The CDR3 protein is CASSTYRGRNEQFF. DNA for the CDR3: TGTGCCAGCAGCACGTACAGGGGTAGAAATGAGCAGTTCTTC. The V call is TRBV11-1, the J call TRBJ2-1, with TRBD1 matching 7 bases. The J segment lost 7 bases and the V segment lost 5 bases, leaving 8 bases of the junction unmatched. Germline V CDR1 and CDR2: SGHAT, FQDESV (reference sequence). This CDR3 region has 14 residues.

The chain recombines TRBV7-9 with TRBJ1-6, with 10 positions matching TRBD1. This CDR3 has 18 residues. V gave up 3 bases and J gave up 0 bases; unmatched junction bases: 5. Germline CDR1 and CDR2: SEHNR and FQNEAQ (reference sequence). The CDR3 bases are TGTGCCAGCAGCTTGGGACAGGGGTCTAGCTCCTATAATTCACCCCTCCACTTT. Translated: CASSLGQGSSSYNSPLHF.

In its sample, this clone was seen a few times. This CDR3 is CASSMEGSLNTEAFF. In DNA, the CDR3 is TGTGCCAGTAGTATGGAAGGCAGCCTGAACACTGAAGCTTTCTTT. The V gene is TRBV19, the J gene TRBJ1-1; D gene unclear. Between the trimmed V and J ends, which lost 3 bases and 0 bases, there was a span of 11 bases. Germline CDR1 is LNHDA and CDR2 is SQIVND (reference sequence). CDR3 length: 15 amino acids.

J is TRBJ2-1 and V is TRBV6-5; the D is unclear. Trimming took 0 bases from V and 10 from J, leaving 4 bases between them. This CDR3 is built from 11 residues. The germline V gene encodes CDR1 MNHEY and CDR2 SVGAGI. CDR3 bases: TGTGCCAGCAGTTACTCGAAGGAGCAGTTCTTC. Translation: CASSYSKEQFF.

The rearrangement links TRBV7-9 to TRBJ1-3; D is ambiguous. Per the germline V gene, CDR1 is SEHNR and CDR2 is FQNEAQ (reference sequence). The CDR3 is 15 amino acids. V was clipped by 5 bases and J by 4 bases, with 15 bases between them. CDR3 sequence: CASSRAGVLGNTIYF. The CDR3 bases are TGTGCCAGCAGCCGAGCCGGGGTCCTCGGAAACACCATATATTTT.

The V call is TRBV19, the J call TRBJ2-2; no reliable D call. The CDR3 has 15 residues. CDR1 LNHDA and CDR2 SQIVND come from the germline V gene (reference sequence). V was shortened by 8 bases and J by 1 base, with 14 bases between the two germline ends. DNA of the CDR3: TGTGCCAGTTATAGGTCAATCCGGAACACCGGGGAGCTGTTTTTT. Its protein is CASYRSIRNTGELFF.

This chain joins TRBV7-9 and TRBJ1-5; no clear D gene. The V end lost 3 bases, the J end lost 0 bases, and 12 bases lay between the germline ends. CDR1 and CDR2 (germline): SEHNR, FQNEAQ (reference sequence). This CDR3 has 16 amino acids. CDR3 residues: CASSLAGAHSNQPQHF. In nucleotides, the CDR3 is TGTGCCAGCAGCTTGGCAGGAGCTCATAGCAATCAGCCCCAGCATTTT.

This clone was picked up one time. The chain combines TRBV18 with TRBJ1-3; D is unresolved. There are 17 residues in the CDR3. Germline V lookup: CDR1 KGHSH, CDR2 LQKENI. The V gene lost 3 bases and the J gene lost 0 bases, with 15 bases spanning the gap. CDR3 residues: CASSPFADPSSGNTIYF. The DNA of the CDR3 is TGTGCCAGCTCACCCTTTGCGGACCCGAGCTCTGGAAACACCATATATTTT. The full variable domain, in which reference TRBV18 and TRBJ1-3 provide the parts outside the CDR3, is NAGVMQNPRHLVRRRGQEARLRCSPMKGHSHVYWYRQLPEEGLKFMVYLQKENIIDESGMPKERFSAEFPKEGPSILRIQQVVRGDSAAYFCASSPFADPSSGNTIYFGEGSWLTVV.

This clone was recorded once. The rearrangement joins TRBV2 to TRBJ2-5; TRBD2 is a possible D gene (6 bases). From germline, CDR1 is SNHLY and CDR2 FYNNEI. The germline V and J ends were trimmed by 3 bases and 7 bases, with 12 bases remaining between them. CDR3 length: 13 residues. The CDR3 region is CASSDLVGGTQYF. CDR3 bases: TGTGCCAGCAGTGATTTGGTGGGAGGGACCCAGTACTTC. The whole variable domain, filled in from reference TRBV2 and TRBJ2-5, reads EPEVTQTPSHQVTQMGQEVILRCVPISNHLYFYWYRQILGQKVEFLVSFYNNEISEKSEIFDDQFSVERPDGSNFTLKIRSTKLEDSAMYFCASSDLVGGTQYFGPGTRLLVL.

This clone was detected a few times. In DNA, the CDR3 is TGCGCCAGCAGCTTGGAGCAGGGTGAAAAACTGTTTTTT. Encoded protein: CASSLEQGEKLFF. The J gene is TRBJ1-4, the V gene TRBV5-1; possible D gene TRBD1, 5 bases. Trimming stripped 0 bases from V and 7 bases from J, with 7 bases between. This CDR3 region has 13 residues. Germline V gene lookup returns CDR1 SGHRS and CDR2 YFSETQ.

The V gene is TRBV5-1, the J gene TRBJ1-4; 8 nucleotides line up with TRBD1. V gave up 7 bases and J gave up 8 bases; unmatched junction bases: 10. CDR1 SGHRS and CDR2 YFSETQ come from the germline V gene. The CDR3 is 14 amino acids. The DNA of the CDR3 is TGCGCCAGCGGTGTCAGGGGGCCTTGGGAAAAACTGTTTTTT. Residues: CASGVRGPWEKLFF.